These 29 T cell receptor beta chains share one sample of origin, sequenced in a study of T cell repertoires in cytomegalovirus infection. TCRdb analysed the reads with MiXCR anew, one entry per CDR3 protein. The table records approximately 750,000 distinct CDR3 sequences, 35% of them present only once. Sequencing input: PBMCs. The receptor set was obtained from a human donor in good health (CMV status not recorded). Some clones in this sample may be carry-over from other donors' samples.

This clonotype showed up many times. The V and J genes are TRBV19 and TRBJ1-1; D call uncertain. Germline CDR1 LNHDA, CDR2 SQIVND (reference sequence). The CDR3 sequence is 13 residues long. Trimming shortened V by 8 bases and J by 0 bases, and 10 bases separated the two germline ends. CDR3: CASSEVMNTEAFF. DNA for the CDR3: TGTGCCAGTTCTGAAGTCATGAACACTGAAGCTTTCTTT.

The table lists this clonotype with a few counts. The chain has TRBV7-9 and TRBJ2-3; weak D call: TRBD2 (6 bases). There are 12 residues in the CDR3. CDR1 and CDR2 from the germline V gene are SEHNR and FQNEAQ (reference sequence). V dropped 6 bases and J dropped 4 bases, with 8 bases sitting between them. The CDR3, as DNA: TGTGCCAGCAGGCGGGACTCAGATACGCAGTATTTT. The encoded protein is CASRRDSDTQYF.

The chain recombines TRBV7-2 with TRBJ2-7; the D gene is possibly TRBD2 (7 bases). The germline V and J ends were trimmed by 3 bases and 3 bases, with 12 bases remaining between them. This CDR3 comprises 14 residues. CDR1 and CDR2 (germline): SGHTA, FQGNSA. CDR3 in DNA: TGTGCCAGCAGCTTGGGGGGGCCGCTCTACGAGCAGTACTTC. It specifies CASSLGGPLYEQYF.

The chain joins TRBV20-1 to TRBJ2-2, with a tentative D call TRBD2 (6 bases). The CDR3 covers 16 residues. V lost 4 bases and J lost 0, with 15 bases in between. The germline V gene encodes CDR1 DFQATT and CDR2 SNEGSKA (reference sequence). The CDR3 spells CSAIRVEGPNTGELFF. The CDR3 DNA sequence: TGCAGTGCTATTCGGGTGGAGGGGCCGAACACCGGGGAGCTGTTTTTT.

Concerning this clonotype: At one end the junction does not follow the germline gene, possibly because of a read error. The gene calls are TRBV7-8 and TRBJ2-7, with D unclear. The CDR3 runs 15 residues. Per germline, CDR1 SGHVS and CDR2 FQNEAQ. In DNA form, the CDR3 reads TGTGACAGCAGCCCCAACCGAGGAAGCTCGTACGAGCAGTACTTC. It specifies CDSSPNRGSSYEQYF.

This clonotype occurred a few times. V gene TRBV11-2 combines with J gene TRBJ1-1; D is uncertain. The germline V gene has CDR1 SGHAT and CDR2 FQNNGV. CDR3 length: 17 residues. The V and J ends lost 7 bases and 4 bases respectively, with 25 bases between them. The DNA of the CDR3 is TGTGCCAGCATCCCTCTAACCGGAAATATCGACGGCACTGAAGCTTTCTTT. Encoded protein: CASIPLTGNIDGTEAFF.

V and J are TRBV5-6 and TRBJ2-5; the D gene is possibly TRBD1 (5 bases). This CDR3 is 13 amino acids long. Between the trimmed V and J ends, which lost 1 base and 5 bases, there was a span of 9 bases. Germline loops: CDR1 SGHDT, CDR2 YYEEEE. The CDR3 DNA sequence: TGTGCCAGCAGCTTGTACAGGTTGGAGACCCAGTACTTC. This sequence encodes CASSLYRLETQYF.

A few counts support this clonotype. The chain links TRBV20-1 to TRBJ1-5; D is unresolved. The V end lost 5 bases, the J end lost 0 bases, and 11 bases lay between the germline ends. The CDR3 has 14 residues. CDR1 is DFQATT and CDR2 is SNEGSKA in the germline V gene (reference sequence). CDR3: CSAGPADSNQPQHF. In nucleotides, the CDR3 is TGCAGTGCTGGCCCGGCGGATAGCAATCAGCCCCAGCATTTT.

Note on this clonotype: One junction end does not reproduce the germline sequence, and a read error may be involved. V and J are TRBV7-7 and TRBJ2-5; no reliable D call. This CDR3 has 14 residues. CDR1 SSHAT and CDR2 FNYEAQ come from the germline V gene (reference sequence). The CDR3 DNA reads TGTGCTAGCAGCTTCCTCTCGGAACAAGAGACCCAGTACTTC. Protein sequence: CASSFLSEQETQYF.

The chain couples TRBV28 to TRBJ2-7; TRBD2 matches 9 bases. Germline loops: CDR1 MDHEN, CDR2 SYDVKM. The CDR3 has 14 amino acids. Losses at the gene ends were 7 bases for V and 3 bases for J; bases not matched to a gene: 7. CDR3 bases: TGTGCCAGCAACCCCGGGACTAGCTACTACGAGCAGTACTTC. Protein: CASNPGTSYYEQYF.

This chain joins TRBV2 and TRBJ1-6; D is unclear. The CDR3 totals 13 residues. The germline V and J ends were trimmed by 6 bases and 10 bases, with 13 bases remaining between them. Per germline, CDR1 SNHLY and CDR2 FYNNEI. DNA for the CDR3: TGTGCCAGCAGAGTGGCTTTGGCATCACCCCTCCACTTT. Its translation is CASRVALASPLHF.

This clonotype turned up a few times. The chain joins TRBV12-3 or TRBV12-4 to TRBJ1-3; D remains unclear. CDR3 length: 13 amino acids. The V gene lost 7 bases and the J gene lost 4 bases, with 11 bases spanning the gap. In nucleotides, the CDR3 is TGTGCCAGCACAGGAGCAAGAGGAAACACCATATATTTT. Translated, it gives CASTGARGNTIYF.

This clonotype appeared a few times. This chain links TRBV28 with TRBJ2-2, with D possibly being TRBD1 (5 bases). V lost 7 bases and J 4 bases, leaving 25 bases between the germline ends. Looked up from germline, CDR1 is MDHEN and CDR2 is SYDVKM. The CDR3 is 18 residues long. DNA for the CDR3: TGTGCCAGCAAGATACAGGACATGGAACTTGACAGCACCGGGGAGCTGTTTTTT. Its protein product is CASKIQDMELDSTGELFF.

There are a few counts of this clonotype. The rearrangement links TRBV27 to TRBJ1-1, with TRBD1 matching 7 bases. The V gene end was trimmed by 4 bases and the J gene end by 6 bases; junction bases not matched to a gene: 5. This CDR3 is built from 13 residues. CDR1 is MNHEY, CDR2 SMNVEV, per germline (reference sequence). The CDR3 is CASSYRQGSEAFF. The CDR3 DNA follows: TGTGCCAGCAGTTATCGACAGGGCTCTGAAGCTTTCTTT.

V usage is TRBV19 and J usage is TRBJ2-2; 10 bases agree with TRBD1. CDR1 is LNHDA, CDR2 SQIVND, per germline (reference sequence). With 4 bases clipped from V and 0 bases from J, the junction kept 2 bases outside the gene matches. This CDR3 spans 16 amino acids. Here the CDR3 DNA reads TGTGCCAGTAGTACGGGACAGGGGACGAACACCGGGGAGCTGTTTTTT. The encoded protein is CASSTGQGTNTGELFF.

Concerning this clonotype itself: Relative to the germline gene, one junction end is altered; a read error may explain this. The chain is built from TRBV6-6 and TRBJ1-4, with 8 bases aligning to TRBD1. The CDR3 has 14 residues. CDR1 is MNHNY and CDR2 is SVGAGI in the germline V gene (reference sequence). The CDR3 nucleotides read TGTGCCAGCACCAGGGGGCCCCGAAATGAAACACTGTTTTTT. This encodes CASTRGPRNETLFF.

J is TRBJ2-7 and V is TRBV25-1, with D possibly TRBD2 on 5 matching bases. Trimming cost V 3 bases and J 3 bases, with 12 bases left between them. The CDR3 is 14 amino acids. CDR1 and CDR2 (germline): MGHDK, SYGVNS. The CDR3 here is CASSESAAVYEQYF. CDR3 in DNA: TGTGCCAGCAGTGAGTCAGCGGCGGTCTACGAGCAGTACTTC.

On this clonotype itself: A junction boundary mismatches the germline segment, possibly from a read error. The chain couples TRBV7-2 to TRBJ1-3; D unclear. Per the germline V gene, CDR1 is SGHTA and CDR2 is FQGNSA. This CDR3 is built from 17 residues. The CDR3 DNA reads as TGTGCCGGCAGCTTAGAGACACCGCTACTTTCGGGAAACACCATATATTTT. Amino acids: CAGSLETPLLSGNTIYF.

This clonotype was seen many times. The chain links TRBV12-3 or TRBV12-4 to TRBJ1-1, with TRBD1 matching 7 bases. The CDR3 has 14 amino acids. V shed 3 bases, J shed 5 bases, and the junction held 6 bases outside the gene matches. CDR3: CASSLTGLGTEAFF. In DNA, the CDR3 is TGTGCCAGCAGTTTGACAGGGCTTGGGACTGAAGCTTTCTTT.

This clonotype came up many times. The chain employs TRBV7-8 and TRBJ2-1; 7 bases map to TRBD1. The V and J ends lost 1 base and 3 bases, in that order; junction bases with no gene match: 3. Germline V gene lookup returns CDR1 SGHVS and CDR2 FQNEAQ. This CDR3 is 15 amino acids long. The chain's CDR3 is CASSLVGGGYNEQFF. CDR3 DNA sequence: TGTGCCAGCAGCTTAGTAGGGGGCGGCTACAATGAGCAGTTCTTC.

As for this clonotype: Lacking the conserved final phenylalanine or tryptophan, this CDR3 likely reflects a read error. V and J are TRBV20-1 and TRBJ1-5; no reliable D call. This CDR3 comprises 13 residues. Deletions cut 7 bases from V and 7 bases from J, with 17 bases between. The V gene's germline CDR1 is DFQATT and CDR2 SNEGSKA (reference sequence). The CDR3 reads CSVVGAAVQPQHL. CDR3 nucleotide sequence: TGCAGTGTCGTAGGAGCGGCTGTCCAGCCCCAGCATCTT.

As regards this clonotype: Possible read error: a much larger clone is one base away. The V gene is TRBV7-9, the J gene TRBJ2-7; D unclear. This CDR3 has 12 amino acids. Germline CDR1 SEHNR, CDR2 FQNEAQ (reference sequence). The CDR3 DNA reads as TGTGCCAGCAGCCAAAGCTCCTCCGAGCAGTACTTC. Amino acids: CASSQSSSEQYF.

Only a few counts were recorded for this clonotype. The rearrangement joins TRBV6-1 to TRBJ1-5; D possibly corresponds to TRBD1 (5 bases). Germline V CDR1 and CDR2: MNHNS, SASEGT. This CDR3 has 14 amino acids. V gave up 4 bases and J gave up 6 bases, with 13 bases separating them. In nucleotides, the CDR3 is TGTGCCAGCAGTGTTCCGGTTGGGGGTCAGCCCCAGCATTTT. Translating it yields CASSVPVGGQPQHF.

CDR3 protein: CASSPGGLQETQYF. CDR3 in DNA: TGTGCCAGCAGCCCAGGGGGTTTGCAAGAGACCCAGTACTTC. This chain connects TRBV7-2 to TRBJ2-5; 7 nucleotides line up with TRBD1. Germline assignment: CDR1 SGHTA and CDR2 FQGNSA. This CDR3 comprises 14 residues. V lost 5 bases and J lost 2; bases outside the gene matches: 5.

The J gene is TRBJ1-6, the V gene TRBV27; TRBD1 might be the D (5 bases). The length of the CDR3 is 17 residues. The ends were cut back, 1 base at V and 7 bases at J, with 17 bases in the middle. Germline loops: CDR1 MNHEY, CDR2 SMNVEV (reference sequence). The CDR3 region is CASSLFQPRDRNSPLHF. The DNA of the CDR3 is TGTGCCAGCAGTTTATTCCAGCCTAGGGACCGGAATTCACCCCTCCACTTT.

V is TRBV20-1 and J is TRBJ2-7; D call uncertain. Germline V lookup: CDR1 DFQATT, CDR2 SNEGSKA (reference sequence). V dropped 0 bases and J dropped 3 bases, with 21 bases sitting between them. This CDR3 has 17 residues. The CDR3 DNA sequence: TGCAGTGCTAGAGATTTAGTAGGTACCAAGGTGGACTACGAGCAGTACTTC. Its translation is CSARDLVGTKVDYEQYF.

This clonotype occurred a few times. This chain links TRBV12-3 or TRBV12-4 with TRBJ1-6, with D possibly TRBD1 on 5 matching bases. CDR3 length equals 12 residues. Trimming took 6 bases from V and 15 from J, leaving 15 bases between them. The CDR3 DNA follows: TGTGCCAGCAGCCCCCCCCAGGGTAACCTCCACTTT. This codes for CASSPPQGNLHF.

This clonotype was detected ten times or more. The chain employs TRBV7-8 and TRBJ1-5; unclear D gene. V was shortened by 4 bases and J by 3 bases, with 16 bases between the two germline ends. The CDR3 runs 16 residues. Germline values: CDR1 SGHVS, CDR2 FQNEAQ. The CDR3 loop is CASSSLHGEINQPQHF. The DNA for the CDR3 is TGTGCCAGCAGCTCGCTACACGGGGAGATCAATCAGCCCCAGCATTTT.

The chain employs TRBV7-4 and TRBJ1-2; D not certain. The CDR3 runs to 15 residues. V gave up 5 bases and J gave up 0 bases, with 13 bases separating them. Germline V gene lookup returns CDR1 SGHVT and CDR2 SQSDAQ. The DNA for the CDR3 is TGTGCCAGCAGCGTTCAACAGCAATCTAACTATGGCTACACCTTC. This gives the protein CASSVQQQSNYGYTF.